The TCR beta chain described here comes from a study of T-cell memory formation after mild COVID-19. The study, taken as a whole, reports: Clones contracting across day 15 to 85 had a balanced CD4/CD8 profile; later expanding clones leaned CD4+.

This clonotype turned up a few times. No antigen is known for it. MiXCR, run by TCRdb on the 5' RACE reads, gives a single entry per CDR3 protein. Of 300,000 to 350,000 distinct CDR3 sequences in the sample, 13% were seen once. Sequenced input: PBMCs or a T cell subset sorted from them (not recorded which). The sequence derives from a man between 18 and 35 years old who had mild COVID-19 (a few samples of this study predate the infection). Cell type and time point are not known.

In nucleotides, the CDR3 is TGTGCCAGTAGTCCGGAGACCTACAGGAGACGTAACTATGGCTACACCTTC. This sequence encodes CASSPETYRRRNYGYTF. The J gene is TRBJ1-2, the V gene TRBV19, with D perhaps TRBD1 (5 bases). The CDR3 spans 17 residues. Germline-derived CDR1 and CDR2 are LNHDA and SQIVND (reference sequence). V lost 5 bases and J 1 base, leaving 20 bases between the germline ends.